Here is one TCR beta chain with its context. Profiled with immunoSEQ multiplex PCR; TCRdb holds only in-frame clones, not every one. The sample comprises some 120,000 clones, more than 70% of which are singletons, and roughly 3.2% rests with the top ten. The sample comes from a study of control samples from healthy donors and cancer patients. This CDR3 region has 14 residues. Trimming removed 0 bases from V and 5 bases from J, with 10 bases in between. CDR1 MGHRA and CDR2 YSYEKL come from the germline V gene. The sample taken for sequencing was blood. The chain combines TRBV4-1 with TRBJ1-2; D may be TRBD1 (5 bases). The receptor was derived from a man in his forties or fifties in good health. This CDR3 is CASSQDGTGYGYTF. The CDR3 DNA is TGCGCCAGCAGCCAAGATGGGACGGGATATGGCTACACCTTC.